This entry lists 28 T cell receptor beta chains sequenced from one sample in a study of blood T cell repertoires in COVID-19 (TCRdb year 2020). To prepare the library, the immunoSEQ multiplex PCR assay was applied. This is the immuneACCESS table as TCRdb keeps it, with only in-frame sequences that have V and J called. A part of the clones is gone; compared with another copy, unresolved V genes explain less than half, and the rest is unexplained. The sample has about 300,000 clones on record, 75% to 90% of them singletons. Clones ranked in the top ten supply 5.5% to 8% of the sample. Sequencing was carried out using peripheral blood. The receptors stem from a woman aged 45-65 years with COVID-19, enrolled during active disease.

The gene calls are TRBV28 and TRBJ2-7; 12 bases match TRBD2. Germline CDR1 MDHEN, CDR2 SYDVKM. Trimming took 8 bases from V and 2 from J; bases not matched to a gene: 7. This CDR3 has 15 residues. The CDR3 DNA reads TGTGCCAGCCACTCTAGCGGGAGGGTTCCCTACGAGCAGTACTTC. Translation gives CASHSSGRVPYEQYF.

The chain combines TRBV18 with TRBJ1-3, with D possibly matching TRBD1 (6 bases). Germline assignment: CDR1 KGHSH and CDR2 LQKENI. Deletions cut 1 base from V and 0 bases from J, with 7 bases between. The CDR3 covers 15 residues. CDR3 sequence: CASSPQTGSGNTIYF. CDR3 in DNA: TGTGCCAGCTCACCACAGACAGGCTCTGGAAACACCATATATTTT.

CDR3 DNA sequence: TGTGCCAGCAGTGAATATGGCACCAACTATGGCTACACCTTC. Residues: CASSEYGTNYGYTF. This chain links TRBV25-1 with TRBJ1-2, with D hard to call. The germline V gene encodes CDR1 MGHDK and CDR2 SYGVNS. V was shortened by 0 bases and J by 2 bases, with 7 bases between the two germline ends. The CDR3 extends over 14 amino acids.

The J gene is TRBJ2-3, the V gene TRBV5-1, with 9 bases identical to TRBD2. This CDR3 comprises 15 residues. The V and J ends lost 4 bases and 0 bases, in that order; junction bases with no gene match: 3. Germline CDR1 SGHRS, CDR2 YFSETQ. CDR3 bases: TGCGCCAGCAGCCCTACTAGCGGGAGCACAGATACGCAGTATTTT. It specifies CASSPTSGSTDTQYF.

The rearrangement links TRBV30 to TRBJ2-7; 11 bases align to TRBD1. Germline CDR1 and CDR2: GTSNPN and SVGIG (reference sequence). The CDR3 totals 14 residues. The J segment lost 10 bases and the V segment lost 2 bases, leaving 10 bases of the junction unmatched. The CDR3 DNA follows: TGTGCCTGGAGTTTCCGGGACAGGGGGAGCCGTCAGTACTTC. Its protein is CAWSFRDRGSRQYF.

This clone was counted a single time. The chain links TRBV5-4 to TRBJ2-7, with D uncertain. The V and J ends lost 2 bases and 5 bases respectively, with 5 bases between them. Germline V CDR1 and CDR2: SGHNT, YYREEE (reference sequence). This CDR3 comprises 11 residues. CDR3 DNA sequence: TGTGCCAGCAGCTTAAGCCACGAGCAGTACTTC. It specifies CASSLSHEQYF.

This CDR3 reads CASSPRWEPNEKLFF. In DNA form, the CDR3 reads TGTGCCAGCAGCCCCAGGTGGGAGCCAAATGAAAAACTGTTTTTT. The chain has TRBV5-6 and TRBJ1-4; D gene unclear. CDR3 length equals 15 residues. CDR1 is SGHDT, CDR2 YYEEEE, per germline. The V end lost 4 bases, the J end lost 5 bases, and 15 bases lay between the germline ends.

This chain joins TRBV11-2 and TRBJ2-3, with 7 bases matching TRBD2. V dropped 5 bases and J dropped 4; count of bases not matched to a gene: 15. Germline V gene lookup returns CDR1 SGHAT and CDR2 FQNNGV. This CDR3 comprises 17 residues. CDR3 bases: TGTGCCAGCAGCAGTGTACTAGCGAGAGTCTTTTCAGATACGCAGTATTTT. Amino acids: CASSSVLARVFSDTQYF.

The chain combines TRBV18 with TRBJ2-5; D remains ambiguous. With 5 bases removed from V and 1 base from J, the gap between germline ends came to 11 bases. Germline CDR1 KGHSH, CDR2 LQKENI. The CDR3 is 14 amino acids. CDR3 nucleotide sequence: TGTGCCAGCTCAGCACAGACAAGCCAAGAGACCCAGTACTTC. Protein product: CASSAQTSQETQYF.

Here the CDR3 DNA reads TGTGCCAGCAGCCCTGAACCGGGACTAGCTAGCGAGCAGTACTTC. Its translation: CASSPEPGLASEQYF. The rearrangement joins TRBV7-2 to TRBJ2-7, with TRBD2 matching over 9 bases. V dropped 5 bases and J dropped 6; count of bases not matched to a gene: 11. This CDR3 is built from 15 residues. Germline V CDR1 and CDR2: SGHTA, FQGNSA.

V usage is TRBV19 and J usage is TRBJ1-4, with TRBD1 matching 9 bases. V gave up 5 bases and J gave up 4 bases; unmatched junction bases: 14. Germline assignment: CDR1 LNHDA and CDR2 SQIVND (reference sequence). The CDR3 contains 18 residues. The CDR3 DNA follows: TGTGCCAGTAGTCCCCGGGACAGGGATAATGCTGGTAATGAAAAACTGTTTTTT. It codes for CASSPRDRDNAGNEKLFF.

The genes are TRBV5-4 and TRBJ2-3; the D gene is possibly TRBD1 (6 bases). Germline V gene data show CDR1 as SGHNT and CDR2 as YYREEE (reference sequence). This CDR3 is built from 13 residues. The germline V and J ends were trimmed by 3 bases and 2 bases, with 7 bases remaining between them. The CDR3: CASSWTDTDTQYF. Written as DNA, the CDR3 is TGTGCCAGCAGCTGGACAGACACAGATACGCAGTATTTT.

The V call is TRBV19, the J call TRBJ2-1; 9 bases align to TRBD2. The CDR3 spans 18 residues. V trimming: 5 bases; J trimming: 0 bases; junction bases outside the gene matches: 11. Looked up from germline, CDR1 is LNHDA and CDR2 is SQIVND (reference sequence). The CDR3 coding sequence is TGTGCCAGTAGTCCCGGGACTAGCCGTAGGGCCTCCTACAATGAGCAGTTCTTC. Residues: CASSPGTSRRASYNEQFF.

The V call is TRBV18, the J call TRBJ2-1; 9 bases are shared with TRBD2. The CDR3 sequence is 13 residues long. The germline V gene encodes CDR1 KGHSH and CDR2 LQKENI. V lost 3 bases to trimming and J lost 6 bases; unmatched junction nucleotides: 0. The CDR3 coding sequence is TGTGCCAGCTCACCGGGACTAGCCAATGAGCAGTTCTTC. Translation: CASSPGLANEQFF.

The rearrangement links TRBV9 to TRBJ2-7; 10 bases map to TRBD2. Germline V gene data show CDR1 as SGDLS and CDR2 as YYNGEE. This CDR3 has 16 residues. J lost 3 bases, V lost 0 bases, and 6 bases had no gene match. CDR3 protein: CASSVATGTSVYEQYF. In nucleotides, the CDR3 is TGTGCCAGCAGCGTAGCTACCGGGACTAGCGTCTACGAGCAGTACTTC. Together with reference TRBV9 and TRBJ2-7, the CDR3 gives the full variable domain: DSGVTQTPKHLITATGQRVTLRCSPRSGDLSVYWYQQSLDQGLQFLIQYYNGEERAKGNILERFSAQQFPDLHSELNLSSLELGDSALYFCASSVATGTSVYEQYFGPGTRLTVT.

The chain couples TRBV19 to TRBJ1-5; D possibly corresponds to TRBD1 (5 bases). The CDR3 runs 17 residues. Germline assignment: CDR1 LNHDA and CDR2 SQIVND (reference sequence). V was pared by 3 bases and J by 0 bases, with 15 bases between. CDR3 sequence (DNA): TGTGCCAGTAGTATTCTAAGGGCAGGGCTTAGCAATCAGCCCCAGCATTTT. Encoded protein: CASSILRAGLSNQPQHF.

The chain is built from TRBV4-1 and TRBJ1-4; D unresolved. The V gene's germline CDR1 is MGHRA and CDR2 YSYEKL. The V gene lost 1 base and the J gene lost 8 bases, with 14 bases spanning the gap. The CDR3 covers 15 residues. CDR3 nucleotide sequence: TGCGCCAGCAGCCAAGTCCCCGAAGGAGGAGAAAAACTGTTTTTT. Its translation: CASSQVPEGGEKLFF.

The rearrangement joins TRBV3-1 (or the pseudogene TRBV3-2) to TRBJ1-1; 10 bases are shared with TRBD1. After removal of 4 bases from V and 7 bases from J, the junction contained 9 bases not matched to a gene. The germline V gene has CDR1 LGHDT and CDR2 YNNKEL (reference sequence). CDR3 length equals 15 residues. The CDR3 nucleotides are TGTGCCAGCAGCCCCTGGACAGGGGGTGCTTTTGAAGCTTTCTTT. As protein: CASSPWTGGAFEAFF.

This rearrangement joins TRBV5-1 to TRBJ2-5, with 8 bases fitting TRBD1. The CDR3 covers 16 residues. Germline V CDR1 and CDR2: SGHRS, YFSETQ. Losses at the gene ends were 6 bases for V and 5 bases for J; bases not matched to a gene: 15. CDR3 sequence: CASTVTGDAVGETQYF. The CDR3 DNA is TGCGCCAGCACCGTGACAGGGGACGCAGTAGGGGAGACCCAGTACTTC.

The chain recombines TRBV18 with TRBJ1-1; D gene ambiguous. V dropped 2 bases and J dropped 3 bases, with 25 bases sitting between them. This CDR3 spans 19 amino acids. Germline CDR1 is KGHSH and CDR2 is LQKENI. CDR3 DNA: TGTGCCAGCTCACCATATCAGTCCCAGGTTTGGTTAACGGACACTGAAGCTTTCTTT. This gives the protein CASSPYQSQVWLTDTEAFF. The full variable domain, its missing parts supplied by reference TRBV18 and TRBJ1-1, is NAGVMQNPRHLVRRRGQEARLRCSPMKGHSHVYWYRQLPEEGLKFMVYLQKENIIDESGMPKERFSAEFPKEGPSILRIQQVVRGDSAAYFCASSPYQSQVWLTDTEAFFGQGTRLTVV.

The V gene is TRBV25-1, the J gene TRBJ1-2; TRBD1 matches 9 bases. Per germline, CDR1 MGHDK and CDR2 SYGVNS. The CDR3 has 17 amino acids. V was clipped by 4 bases and J by 4 bases; unmatched bases: 13. CDR3 sequence: CASSAAGTGPSFYGYTF. CDR3 bases: TGTGCCAGCAGTGCCGCCGGGACAGGGCCCTCTTTCTATGGCTACACCTTC.

This clone was seen a few times. This rearrangement joins TRBV3-1 (or the pseudogene TRBV3-2) to TRBJ1-4; D gene ambiguous. Germline V gene sequence: CDR1 LGHDT, CDR2 YNNKEL (reference sequence). V lost 0 bases, J lost 8 bases, and 13 bases lay in between. This CDR3 has 15 residues. CDR3 region: CASSQDMGGGEKLFF. The CDR3 region has the DNA TGTGCCAGCAGCCAAGATATGGGAGGAGGAGAAAAACTGTTTTTT.

The rearrangement joins TRBV6-2 or TRBV6-3 to TRBJ2-3; 8 nucleotides match TRBD2. CDR1 and CDR2 (germline): MNHEY, SVGEGT. With 0 bases clipped from V and 11 bases from J, the junction kept 13 bases outside the gene matches. This CDR3 region has 16 residues. CDR3 in DNA: TGTGCCAGCAGTTACTCATCCCTCGGCGCGGCGGGAGGGCAGTATTTT. Protein product: CASSYSSLGAAGGQYF.

This clone appeared a few times. The chain combines TRBV14 with TRBJ2-1, with D tentatively TRBD1 (6 bases). The V end lost 2 bases, the J end lost 3 bases, and 11 bases lay between the germline ends. Germline V gene sequence: CDR1 SGHDN, CDR2 FVKESK. This CDR3 region has 15 residues. Here the CDR3 DNA reads TGTGCCAGCAGCCAATTAAGGGGGAACTACAATGAGCAGTTCTTC. It translates to CASSQLRGNYNEQFF.

The chain has TRBV19 and TRBJ1-4; TRBD1 is a possible D gene (5 bases). With 6 bases removed from V and 0 bases from J, the gap between germline ends came to 14 bases. Germline V gene data show CDR1 as LNHDA and CDR2 as SQIVND (reference sequence). The CDR3 runs to 16 residues. CDR3 amino acids: CASSQGDRATNEKLFF. The CDR3 region has the DNA TGTGCCAGTAGCCAAGGAGACAGAGCAACTAATGAAAAACTGTTTTTT.

The chain carries TRBV4-1 and TRBJ1-3, with 8 bases matching TRBD1. The germline V gene encodes CDR1 MGHRA and CDR2 YSYEKL. This CDR3 region has 17 residues. Trimming cost V 2 bases and J 3 bases; bases outside gene matches: 9. The CDR3 spells CASSQQVTGVIGNTIYF. The CDR3 DNA reads as TGCGCCAGCAGCCAACAGGTGACAGGGGTTATTGGAAACACCATATATTTT.

The gene calls are TRBV19 and TRBJ2-2; 15 bases are shared with TRBD2. The CDR3 length is 18 residues. With 4 bases clipped from V and 5 bases from J, the junction kept 8 bases outside the gene matches. Looked up from germline, CDR1 is LNHDA and CDR2 is SQIVND (reference sequence). Written as DNA, the CDR3 is TGTGCCAGTAGTACCCTGGGACTAGCGGGAGGTTGGACCGGGGAGCTGTTTTTT. This translates into CASSTLGLAGGWTGELFF.

The chain is built from TRBV5-6 and TRBJ2-1, with a weak D call TRBD2 (6 bases). Trimming pared 3 bases from V and 0 bases from J, leaving 16 bases between. Germline CDR1 and CDR2: SGHDT and YYEEEE. The CDR3 totals 17 residues. CDR3 bases: TGTGCCAGCAGCTCGGAAACCCTAGCGCCCTCCTACAATGAGCAGTTCTTC. Translation: CASSSETLAPSYNEQFF.